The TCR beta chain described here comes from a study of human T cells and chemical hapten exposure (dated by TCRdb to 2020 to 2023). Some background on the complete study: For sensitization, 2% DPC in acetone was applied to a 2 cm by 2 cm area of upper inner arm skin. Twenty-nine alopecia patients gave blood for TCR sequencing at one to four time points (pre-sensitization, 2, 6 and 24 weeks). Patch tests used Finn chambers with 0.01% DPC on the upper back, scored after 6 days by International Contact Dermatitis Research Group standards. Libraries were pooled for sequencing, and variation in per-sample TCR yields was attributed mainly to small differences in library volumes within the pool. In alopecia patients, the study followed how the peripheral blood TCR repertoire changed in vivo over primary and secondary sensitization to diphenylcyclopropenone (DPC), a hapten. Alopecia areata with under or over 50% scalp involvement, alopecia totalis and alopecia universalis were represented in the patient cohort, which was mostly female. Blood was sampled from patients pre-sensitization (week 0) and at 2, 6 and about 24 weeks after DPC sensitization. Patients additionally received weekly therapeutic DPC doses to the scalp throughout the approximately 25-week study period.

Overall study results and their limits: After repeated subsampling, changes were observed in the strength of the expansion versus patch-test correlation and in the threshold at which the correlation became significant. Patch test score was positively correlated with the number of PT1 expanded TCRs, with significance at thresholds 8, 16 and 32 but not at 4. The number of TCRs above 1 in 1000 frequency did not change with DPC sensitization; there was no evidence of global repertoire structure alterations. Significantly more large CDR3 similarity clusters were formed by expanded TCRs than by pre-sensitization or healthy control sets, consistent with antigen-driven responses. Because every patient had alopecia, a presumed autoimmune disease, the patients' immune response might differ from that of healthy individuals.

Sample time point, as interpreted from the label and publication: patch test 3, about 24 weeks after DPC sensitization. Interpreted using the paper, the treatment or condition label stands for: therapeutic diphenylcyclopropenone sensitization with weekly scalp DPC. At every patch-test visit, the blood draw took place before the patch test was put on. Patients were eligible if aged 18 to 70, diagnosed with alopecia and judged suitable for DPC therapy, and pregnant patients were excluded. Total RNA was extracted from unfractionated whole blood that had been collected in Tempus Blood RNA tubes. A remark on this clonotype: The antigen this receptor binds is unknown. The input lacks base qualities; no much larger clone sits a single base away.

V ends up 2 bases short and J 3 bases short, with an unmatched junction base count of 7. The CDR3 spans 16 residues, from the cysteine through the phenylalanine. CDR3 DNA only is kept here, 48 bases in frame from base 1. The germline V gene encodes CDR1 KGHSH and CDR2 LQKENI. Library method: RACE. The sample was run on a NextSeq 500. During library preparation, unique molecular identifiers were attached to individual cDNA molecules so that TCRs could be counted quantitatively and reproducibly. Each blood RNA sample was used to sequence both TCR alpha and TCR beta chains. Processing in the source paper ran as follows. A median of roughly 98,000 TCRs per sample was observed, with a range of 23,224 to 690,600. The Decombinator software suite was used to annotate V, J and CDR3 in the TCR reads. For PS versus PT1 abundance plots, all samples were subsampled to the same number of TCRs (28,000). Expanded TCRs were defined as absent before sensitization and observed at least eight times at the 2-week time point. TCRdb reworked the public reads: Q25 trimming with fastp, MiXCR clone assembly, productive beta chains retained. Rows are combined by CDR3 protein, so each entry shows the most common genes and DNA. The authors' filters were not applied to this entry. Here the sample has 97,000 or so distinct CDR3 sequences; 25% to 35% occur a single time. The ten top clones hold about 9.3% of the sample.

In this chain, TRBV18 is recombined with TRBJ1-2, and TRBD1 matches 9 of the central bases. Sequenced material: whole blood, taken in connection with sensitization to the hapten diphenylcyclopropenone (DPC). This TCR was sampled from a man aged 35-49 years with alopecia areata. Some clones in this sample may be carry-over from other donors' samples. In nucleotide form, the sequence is TGTGCCAGCTCACCAAGGACAGGGGCGGCGGACTATGGCTACACCTTC. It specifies CASSPRTGAADYGYTF.